This T cell receptor (beta chain) appears in the sequencing data of a study of CD8+ T cells in alopecia areata. Broader study findings: Expanded CD8+ clones among the top 100, and scalp clonality, were significantly decreased by tofacitinib. Normal skin contains resident alphabeta T cells, and these are also sequenced in scalp samples. Higher clonality and more expanded CD8+ clones appeared in lesional than normal scalp.

In each case, RNA was isolated and then reverse transcribed into cDNA as the sequencing template. Method: immunoSEQ multiplex PCR; TCRdb's copy keeps in-frame clones and lacks some. The table lists some 190,000 clones, roughly three fifths of them singletons. Worth noting for this clone: No antigen is known for it.

As to treatment: oral pan-JAK inhibitor, 5-10 mg twice daily. CDR1 is LNHNV and CDR2 is YYDKDF in the germline V gene (reference sequence). V was shortened by 0 bases and J by 3 bases, with 8 bases between the two germline ends. The CDR3 sequence is 14 residues long. The TCR comes from a human donor with alopecia areata. The starting material was CD4+ T cells sorted from blood, obtained at week 44, from a patient treated with tofacitinib. The chain links TRBV15 to TRBJ1-2; D gene ambiguous. CDR3 residues: CATSRDLMDYGYTF. Here the CDR3 DNA reads TGTGCCACCAGCAGAGATCTTATGGACTATGGCTACACCTTC.